The next 9 T cell receptor beta chains were all read from a single sample in a study of esophageal squamous cell carcinoma under preoperative chemotherapy. TCRdb used MiXCR to reprocess the PCR reads, holding one entry per CDR3 protein. The table records approximately 12,000 distinct CDR3 sequences, around 50% of them present only once. Documented time point: before preoperative PTX-NDP chemotherapy. Sample acquisition took place from a patient given preoperative chemotherapy. The receptors here all came from a human donor with esophageal squamous cell carcinoma. The donor label of this sample is uncertain.

This clonotype was found once. The V call is TRBV10-1, the J call TRBJ2-5; TRBD2 aligns across 11 bases. Germline lookup yields CDR1 WNHNN and CDR2 SYGVQD (reference sequence). V shed 3 bases and J 5 bases; nucleotides not matched to a gene: 8. The CDR3 loop spans 16 amino acids. CDR3 region: CASSERLAGLGETQYF. The CDR3 DNA sequence: TGCGCCAGCAGTGAAAGACTAGCGGGATTGGGGGAGACCCAGTACTTC.

The chain is built from TRBV12-3 or TRBV12-4 and TRBJ2-1; TRBD2 might be the D (6 bases). The end of the DNA is better explained by TRBJ2-7, so the J call may be wrong. CDR3 length: 13 amino acids. This CDR3 reads CASSRDSYYEQYF. The CDR3 region has the DNA TGTGCCAGCAGTCGGGACTCCTACTACGAGCAGTACTTC.

About this clonotype itself: Compared with germline, one end of the junction differs, possibly owing to a read error. V gene TRBV6-1 combines with J gene TRBJ2-1, with D possibly being TRBD1 or TRBD2 (5 bases each). The CDR3 covers 16 residues. Germline-derived CDR1 and CDR2 are MNHNS and SASEGT. The CDR3 region has the DNA TGTGCCAGCAGTGAACGAGGGGCTATCCTCAAAGATGCGCAGTATTTC. Translated: CASSERGAILKDAQYF.

This clonotype came up many times. The chain uses TRBV6-1 and TRBJ2-1; 7 bases align to TRBD1. With the DNA end fitting TRBJ2-7 better, the J assignment may be wrong. The germline CDR1 and CDR2 sequences are MNHNS and SASEGT. The CDR3 length is 15 residues. The CDR3 region has the DNA TGTGCCAGCAGTGAATGGGCAGGGGGTAAGTACGAGCAGTACTTC. Translating it yields CASSEWAGGKYEQYF.

This clonotype was observed a handful of times. The chain recombines TRBV6-4 with TRBJ2-2; 12 nucleotides line up with TRBD2. Germline V CDR1 and CDR2: MRHNA, SNTAGT. After removal of 5 bases from V and 5 bases from J, the junction contained 3 bases not matched to a gene. The CDR3 length is 15 residues. This chain's CDR3 is CASSWTSGETGELFF. The CDR3 DNA sequence: TGTGCCAGCAGTTGGACTAGCGGGGAGACCGGGGAGCTGTTTTTT.

The chain has TRBV6-1 and TRBJ2-3; D ambiguous. The V and J ends lost 5 bases and 0 bases respectively, with 9 bases between them. This CDR3 contains 14 residues. Germline V CDR1 and CDR2: MNHNS, SASEGT. In DNA, the CDR3 is TGTGCCAGCAGTAAGGGATCTAGCACAGATACGCAGTATTTT. Protein: CASSKGSSTDTQYF.

V gene TRBV6-1 combines with J gene TRBJ2-3; D may be TRBD1 (6 bases). Germline V gene lookup returns CDR1 MNHNS and CDR2 SASEGT. Trimming pared 3 bases from V and 1 base from J, leaving 11 bases between. CDR3 length equals 15 residues. DNA for the CDR3: TGTGCCAGCAGTGAGGAACAGGGACGCACAGATACGCAGTATTTT. Encoded protein: CASSEEQGRTDTQYF.

This clonotype has more than one count but fewer than ten. The gene calls are TRBV10-1 and TRBJ2-1; 7 bases are shared with TRBD2. Germline assignment: CDR1 WNHNN and CDR2 SYGVQD (reference sequence). The CDR3 length is 14 residues. V trimming: 4 bases; J trimming: 3 bases; junction bases outside the gene matches: 3. CDR3 bases: TGCGCCAGCAGTGGTAGCGGGCTCTACAATGAGCAGTTCTTC. It is translated as CASSGSGLYNEQFF.

This sequence joins TRBV6-1 and TRBJ1-5; D might be TRBD1 (6 bases). Germline V lookup: CDR1 MNHNS, CDR2 SASEGT. This CDR3 has 14 amino acids. Deletions cut 6 bases from V and 10 bases from J, with 19 bases between. This CDR3 reads CASSLMWGADPQHF. In nucleotides, the CDR3 is TGTGCCAGCAGCTTGATGTGGGGGGCAGACCCCCAGCATTTT.